This T cell receptor beta chain was captured by sequencing in a study of graft-versus-host responses after intestinal transplantation. Findings of the study overall: When patients had graft-donor T cell macrochimerism, their allografts held high graft-versus-host to host-versus-graft clonal ratios. Ileal or blood samples showed some GvH clones first, and such clones were also found in recipient marrow.

About this clone: Its antigen is as yet unknown.

TCRdb keeps only in-frame clones here, not all; method: immunoSEQ multiplex PCR. The sample has about 92,000 clones, about 90% seen once. The CDR3 consists of 11 residues. Per germline, CDR1 SGHKS and CDR2 YYEKEE (reference sequence). V was cut by 4 bases and J by 5 bases, with 3 bases left in between. This receptor was taken from a human donor who received an intestinal transplant. The rearrangement links TRBV5-5 to TRBJ2-2, with D hard to call. Sequenced here: unstimulated CD8+ T cells sorted from spleen or lymph node cells, sampled before intestinal transplant. The CDR3 sequence is CASSTTGELFF. The CDR3 DNA reads as TGTGCCAGCAGCACAACCGGGGAGCTGTTTTTT.